A single sample is the source of the 28 T cell receptor beta chains below, sequenced in a study of cytotoxic CD8 clonotypes in ibrutinib-treated CLL. TCRdb's copy holds only in-frame clones and misses some; the assay was immunoSEQ multiplex PCR. The sample has roughly 200,000 clones, about 75% seen once. This sample comprised PBMCs, obtained after 12 months of ibrutinib treatment. These receptors were collected from a human donor with chronic lymphocytic leukemia.

DNA of the CDR3: TGCGCCAGCAGTAATGAAAATGAGCAGTTCTTC. Translated, it gives CASSNENEQFF. The chain recombines TRBV4-3 with TRBJ2-1; no definite D call. The CDR3 covers 11 residues. V lost 6 bases and J lost 7, with 7 bases in between. The germline CDR1 and CDR2 sequences are LGHNA and YSLEER.

This chain uses TRBV7-6 with TRBJ2-5; 9 bases agree with TRBD2. The CDR3 runs to 14 residues. Looked up from germline, CDR1 is SGHVS and CDR2 is FNYEAQ. With V trimmed by 7 bases and J by 5 bases, 8 bases remained unmatched. The CDR3 nucleotides read TGTGCCAGCAAGCGCGGGGGGGCCTCGGAGACCCAGTACTTC. It yields the protein CASKRGGASETQYF. The variable domain in full, with the rest retrieved from reference TRBV7-6 and TRBJ2-5, is GAGVSQSPRYKVTKRGQDVALRCDPISGHVSLYWYRQALGQGPEFLTYFNYEAQQDKSGLPNDRFSAERPEGSISTLTIQRTEQRDSAMYRCASKRGGASETQYFGPGTRLLVL.

The V call is TRBV7-2, the J call TRBJ1-2; D is undetermined. V was shortened by 2 bases and J by 7 bases, with 8 bases between the two germline ends. Germline values: CDR1 SGHTA, CDR2 FQGNSA. CDR3 length: 12 residues. CDR3 loop: CASSLPGSGYTF. CDR3 DNA sequence: TGTGCCAGCAGCTTACCCGGTTCTGGCTACACCTTC.

In this sample, this clone turned up once. J is TRBJ2-1 and V is TRBV4-2, with 10 bases that match TRBD2. The CDR3 runs to 15 residues. Looked up from germline, CDR1 is LGHNA and CDR2 is YNFKEQ. The V gene end was trimmed by 4 bases and the J gene end by 10 bases; junction bases not matched to a gene: 10. The DNA of the CDR3 is TGTGCCAGCAGCCCCTCGACTAGCGGGTTTCGGGAGCAGTTCTTC. As protein: CASSPSTSGFREQFF.

This chain joins TRBV6-6 and TRBJ1-5, with D hard to call. The CDR3 consists of 13 residues. The germline V gene encodes CDR1 MNHNY and CDR2 SVGAGI (reference sequence). Trimming took off 10 bases at V and 0 bases at J, with 10 bases between the two ends. DNA of the CDR3: TGTGCCATCGCGAGGTATAGCAATCAGCCCCAGCATTTT. This encodes CAIARYSNQPQHF.

The chain uses TRBV7-2 and TRBJ2-1; D may match TRBD1 or TRBD2 (5 bases each). The CDR3 extends over 16 amino acids. V lost 5 bases, J lost 5 bases, and 19 bases lay in between. Germline V gene sequence: CDR1 SGHTA, CDR2 FQGNSA. Written as DNA, the CDR3 is TGTGCCAGCAGCCGGCTCGCGGTGGGGGTAAACAATGAGCAGTTCTTC. Protein product: CASSRLAVGVNNEQFF.

The chain has TRBV27 and TRBJ1-2; D remains ambiguous. Trimming took 6 bases from V and 8 from J, leaving 19 bases between them. Germline CDR1 reads MNHEY; CDR2 reads SMNVEV (reference sequence). The CDR3 runs to 14 residues. The CDR3 reads CASSAQAARAGYTF. DNA of the CDR3: TGTGCCAGCAGCGCCCAGGCGGCACGGGCGGGCTACACCTTC.

This clone was seen a few times. V usage is TRBV9 and J usage is TRBJ1-2; D remains ambiguous. The CDR3 has 11 residues. Trimming removed 3 bases from V and 3 bases from J, with 3 bases in between. Germline V CDR1 and CDR2: SGDLS, YYNGEE. The CDR3 loop is CASSDHYGYTF. For the CDR3, the DNA is TGTGCCAGCAGCGACCACTATGGCTACACCTTC.

The V and J genes are TRBV30 and TRBJ1-2; D is unclear. This CDR3 comprises 13 residues. Germline V gene data show CDR1 as GTSNPN and CDR2 as SVGIG (reference sequence). V was trimmed by 0 bases and J by 4 bases, leaving 9 bases between them. The CDR3 DNA is TGTGCCTGGAGTGTGGATCCAGGCTATGGCTACACCTTC. The encoded protein is CAWSVDPGYGYTF.

The CDR3 loop is CASNLGYRSTDTQYF. The CDR3 DNA reads TGTGCCAGCAACCTAGGATATAGGAGCACAGATACGCAGTATTTT. The chain combines TRBV6-1 with TRBJ2-3; D remains ambiguous. The CDR3 is 15 residues long. Trimming took 7 bases from V and 0 from J, leaving 14 bases between them. Germline values: CDR1 MNHNS, CDR2 SASEGT.

The rearrangement uses TRBV6-5 and TRBJ2-1; TRBD1 is a possible D gene (5 bases). V lost 10 bases and J lost 4, with 8 bases in between. The germline V gene has CDR1 MNHEY and CDR2 SVGAGI. The CDR3 consists of 11 residues. The CDR3 protein is CATTGYNEQFF. DNA of the CDR3: TGTGCCACTACAGGATACAATGAGCAGTTCTTC.

The gene calls are TRBV28 and TRBJ2-7; 9 bases fit TRBD1. Per germline, CDR1 MDHEN and CDR2 SYDVKM. The V segment lost 6 bases and the J segment 3 bases; nucleotides outside the gene matches: 6. This CDR3 comprises 14 residues. The CDR3 loop reads CASRPPGQGYEQYF. The DNA of the CDR3 is TGTGCCAGCAGGCCACCGGGACAGGGCTACGAGCAGTACTTC. Filled out from reference TRBV28 and TRBJ2-7, the complete variable domain reads DVKVTQSSRYLVKRTGEKVFLECVQDMDHENMFWYRQDPGLGLRLIYFSYDVKMKEKGDIPEGYSVSREKKERFSLILESASTNQTSMYLCASRPPGQGYEQYFGPGTRLTVT.

V gene TRBV7-2 combines with J gene TRBJ2-2, with 8 bases fitting TRBD2. V shed 5 bases, J shed 7 bases, and the junction held 9 bases outside the gene matches. CDR3 length: 15 residues. Germline lookup yields CDR1 SGHTA and CDR2 FQGNSA. The CDR3 region has the DNA TGTGCCAGCAGCACGGGACTAGTGGGGAGCGGGGAGCTGTTTTTT. It yields the protein CASSTGLVGSGELFF.

This chain uses TRBV18 with TRBJ2-7; no clear D. V lost 3 bases and J 5 bases, leaving 17 bases between the germline ends. Germline V CDR1 and CDR2: KGHSH, LQKENI. The CDR3 runs to 15 residues. CDR3: CASSPMVGSKNEQYF. The CDR3 DNA is TGTGCCAGCTCACCTATGGTAGGGTCGAAGAACGAGCAGTACTTC.

The chain uses TRBV29-1 and TRBJ2-1; 11 bases agree with TRBD2. V shed 8 bases and J 4 bases; nucleotides not matched to a gene: 7. Germline assignment: CDR1 SQVTM and CDR2 ANQGSEA. The CDR3 is 14 amino acids. This CDR3 is CSMEGLAAYNEQFF. CDR3 nucleotides: TGCAGCATGGAGGGACTAGCGGCTTACAATGAGCAGTTCTTC.

In its sample, this clone was seen a few times. The chain couples TRBV11-3 to TRBJ2-2; 8 bases are a match to TRBD1. This CDR3 spans 14 amino acids. The V gene's germline CDR1 is SGHNT and CDR2 YENEEA. V lost 6 bases, J lost 1 base, and 1 base stayed unmatched. The CDR3 here is CASSGTGNTGELFF. The DNA of the CDR3 is TGTGCCAGCAGTGGGACAGGGAACACCGGGGAGCTGTTTTTT.

This clone has a single count. The CDR3 spells CSVDPGSHYNEQFF. The CDR3 region has the DNA TGCAGCGTTGATCCGGGGTCTCACTACAATGAGCAGTTCTTC. This rearrangement joins TRBV29-1 to TRBJ2-1, with TRBD2 as a possible D gene (5 bases). Trimming cost V 3 bases and J 3 bases, with 12 bases left between them. Germline loops: CDR1 SQVTM, CDR2 ANQGSEA. The CDR3 spans 14 residues.

This chain joins TRBV4-2 and TRBJ1-1; no reliable D call. The CDR3 is 15 residues long. The V end was cut by 2 bases, the J end by 0 bases, with 10 bases between. Germline CDR1 reads LGHNA; CDR2 reads YNFKEQ. The CDR3 nucleotides read TGTGCCAGCAGCCAAAAAGATGGAGTGAACACTGAAGCTTTCTTT. It is translated as CASSQKDGVNTEAFF.

The rearrangement uses TRBV7-8 and TRBJ2-1; 15 bases map to TRBD2. Germline CDR1 SGHVS, CDR2 FQNEAQ. V shed 5 bases, J shed 8 bases, and the junction held 7 bases outside the gene matches. The CDR3 has 16 amino acids. CDR3 nucleotide sequence: TGTGCCAGCAGCAGAGAGGGACTAGCGGGAGGAGATGAGCAGTTCTTC. Amino acid sequence: CASSREGLAGGDEQFF. Full variable domain (remainder filled in from reference TRBV7-8 and TRBJ2-1): GAGVSQSPRYKVAKRGQDVALRCDPISGHVSLFWYQQALGQGPEFLTYFQNEAQLDKSGLPSDRFFAERPEGSVSTLKIQRTQQEDSAVYLCASSREGLAGGDEQFFGPGTRLTVL.

Note on this clone: At one boundary the junction diverges from the germline segment, which might be a read error. V and J are TRBV7-2 and TRBJ2-7; no definite D call. CDR1 SGHTA and CDR2 FQGNSA come from the germline V gene. The length of the CDR3 is 14 residues. CDR3 residues: CANSPARRDYEQYF. CDR3 bases: TGTGCCAACAGCCCCGCAAGACGCGACTACGAGCAGTACTTC.

A few counts support this clone. The sample holds other DNA sequences that translate to the same CDR3. The gene calls are TRBV6-6 and TRBJ2-3, with TRBD1 as a possible D gene (6 bases). Trimming cost V 6 bases and J 7 bases, with 11 bases left between them. Germline CDR1 reads MNHNY; CDR2 reads SVGAGI (reference sequence). CDR3 length: 12 amino acids. CDR3 nucleotide sequence: TGTGCCAGCAGCCCCAGGGGCTATACGCAGTATTTT. This gives the protein CASSPRGYTQYF.

The chain recombines TRBV9 with TRBJ1-6; TRBD1 is a possible D gene (6 bases). Germline loops: CDR1 SGDLS, CDR2 YYNGEE. Trimming stripped 5 bases from V and 10 bases from J, with 16 bases between. The CDR3 extends over 14 amino acids. The CDR3: CASSQRAGASPLHF. The CDR3 nucleotides are TGTGCCAGCAGTCAAAGAGCAGGGGCATCACCCCTCCACTTT.

V usage is TRBV9 and J usage is TRBJ1-2, with a tentative D call TRBD1 (5 bases). Germline CDR1 SGDLS, CDR2 YYNGEE. This CDR3 has 15 residues. Trimming took off 1 base at V and 3 bases at J, with 13 bases between the two ends. This chain's CDR3 is CASSVTRGNDYGYTF. DNA of the CDR3: TGTGCCAGCAGCGTAACAAGGGGAAATGACTATGGCTACACCTTC.

This clone showed up just once. CDR3 sequence reads: CASSLYGVVEKLFF. CDR3 coding DNA: TGCGCCAGCAGCTTGTACGGGGTAGTAGAAAAACTGTTTTTT. V is TRBV5-1 and J is TRBJ1-4; D ambiguous. Trimming removed 1 base from V and 8 bases from J, with 12 bases in between. CDR1 and CDR2 from the germline V gene are SGHRS and YFSETQ. The CDR3 covers 14 residues.

The V and J genes are TRBV6-5 and TRBJ2-7; perhaps TRBD2 as D (6 bases). The V and J ends lost 8 bases and 6 bases respectively, with 20 bases between them. The CDR3 is 14 amino acids. From germline, CDR1 is MNHEY and CDR2 SVGAGI. CDR3 amino acids: CASQRGVVVSEQYF. Here the CDR3 DNA reads TGTGCCAGCCAACGCGGGGTGGTAGTATCCGAGCAGTACTTC.

V is TRBV30 and J is TRBJ2-1, with 7 positions matching TRBD1. Looked up from germline, CDR1 is GTSNPN and CDR2 is SVGIG (reference sequence). With V trimmed by 5 bases and J by 2 bases, 12 bases remained unmatched. CDR3 length equals 16 residues. This CDR3 is CAWGKGQVRAYNEQFF. Written as DNA, the CDR3 is TGTGCCTGGGGGAAAGGACAGGTTAGGGCCTACAATGAGCAGTTCTTC.

V and J are TRBV5-4 and TRBJ2-2, with 12 bases aligning to TRBD1. This CDR3 spans 17 amino acids. The junction had 4 bases not matched to a gene; V was cut back by 4 bases and J by 0 bases. The V gene's germline CDR1 is SGHNT and CDR2 YYREEE (reference sequence). This chain's CDR3 is CASSRRDRGPNTGELFF. The CDR3 DNA is TGTGCCAGCAGCCGCCGGGACAGGGGGCCGAACACCGGGGAGCTGTTTTTT.

This chain joins TRBV18 and TRBJ1-1; D is uncertain. The CDR3 consists of 16 residues. V was cut by 5 bases and J by 1 base, with 17 bases left in between. In germline, CDR1 is KGHSH, CDR2 LQKENI. CDR3 nucleotide sequence: TGTGCCAGCTCATTCTTAGAGGCCGTGAAGAACACTGAAGCTTTCTTT. Protein product: CASSFLEAVKNTEAFF.